Detailed here is one TCR beta chain. The sample originates from a study of blood T cell repertoires in COVID-19. Study background: Sites across the United States, Italy and Spain contributed samples from acute and convalescent COVID-19. T cells, B-cell-depleted T cells, or PBMCs supplied cDNA or gDNA.

Under the authors' procedure: It was from reference gene primer amplification that nucleated cell counts were estimated. Some clones are missing from TCRdb's copy, which holds only in-frame ones; the method was immunoSEQ multiplex PCR. V, J and clone size derive from that table, while D and trimming were established from the DNA sequence. The table lists fewer than 200,000 clones, roughly 79% of them singletons, with approximately 22% in the top ten. Sequencing was performed on peripheral blood. This receptor was obtained from a woman of 80 years or more with acute or convalescent COVID-19.

The CDR3 coding sequence is TGCGCCAGCAGCTTGTGGGACTCGATTAGAGGGGGCTACACCTTC. Translating it yields CASSLWDSIRGGYTF. This chain links TRBV5-1 with TRBJ1-2; a weak D match, TRBD1 (5 bases). This CDR3 comprises 15 residues. CDR1 and CDR2 from the germline V gene are SGHRS and YFSETQ. The V end lost 1 base, the J end lost 8 bases, and 18 bases lay between the germline ends.